The clone carrying this TCR beta chain occurred a few times. Gene and germline names: mouse. This specimen belongs to a study of CD8+ T cells in alopecia areata. Extraction of RNA preceded its reverse transcription into cDNA, which served as the sequencing template. Sequenced by immunoSEQ multiplex PCR; TCRdb stores in-frame clones only, minus some. There are 90,000 to 130,000 clones in the sample, none observed a single time. This clonotype was obtained from a C3H/HeJ mouse with alopecia areata. For the strain, the MHC haplotype given is H2-k. The specimen sequenced was lesional skin.

The CDR3 is CASSDNRGQGTEVFF. CDR3 bases read: TGTGCCAGCAGTGATAACAGGGGGCAGGGCACA. The rearrangement links TRBV13-3 to TRBJ1-1; TRBD1 matches 9 bases. Read coverage stops 4 residues before the CDR3 terminus; the germline J gene supplies the remainder. The CDR3 covers 15 residues. V gave up 1 base and J gave up 4 bases; unmatched junction bases: 5. Germline CDR1 reads NNHDY; CDR2 reads SYVADS.